The source of this TCR beta chain is a study of early T cells in non-severe SARS-CoV-2 infection. As for the study in general: Sequencing was performed on bulk RNA from unsorted whole blood, leaving chains unpaired.

The CDR3 spans 15 residues. V gave up 4 bases and J gave up 1 base, with 14 bases separating them. The V gene's germline CDR1 is SGHRS and CDR2 YFSETQ. Separate cDNA molecules each had unique molecular identifiers attached to them. A single record per CDR3 protein comes from TCRdb applying MiXCR to the 5' RACE reads. The repertoire includes about 44,000 distinct CDR3 sequences, approximately 12% of them detected once, and more than 15% sits in the top ten. This clonotype has a count of ten or more. Its target is unknown. The study, taken as a whole, reports: Sequences matched to VDJdb favored anti-spike CD8 responses, while private and CD4 specificities were missed.

The chain is built from TRBV5-1 and TRBJ1-2; D is ambiguous. The sequence derives from an adult who was a healthcare worker with PCR-confirmed SARS-CoV-2 infection or an uninfected control (not recorded which). The sample was whole blood. CDR3 bases: TGCGCCAGCAGCCCTCTGAGTCAGTATAACTATGGCTACACCTTC. Translating it yields CASSPLSQYNYGYTF.